The sequence of this T cell receptor beta chain was determined in a study of regulatory T cells in long-lasting Graves disease. General study findings and limits: Preferential use of TRBV28, TRBJ1-2 and TRBJ2-5 was seen in persistent disease. Patients with persistent Graves' had lower TCR diversity than newly diagnosed patients. Peripheral blood alone, not thyroid tissue, underwent study.

Time point described: newly diagnosed GD, antithyroid drugs for less than 3 months. PBMC RNA was the source of the TCR library. Comments on this clonotype: What it recognizes is unknown. Possible read error: a much larger clone is one base away.

Through Arm-PCR of CDR3 regions and iRepertoire HTBI primers, TCR beta libraries were built. TCRdb used MiXCR to reprocess the multiplex PCR reads, holding one entry per CDR3 protein. Among under 450,000 distinct CDR3 sequences listed, approximately 12% were seen once. Trimming pared 0 bases from V and 0 bases from J, leaving 23 bases between. Germline CDR1 reads MNHEY; CDR2 reads SVGEGT. This CDR3 spans 20 amino acids. The same data also contributed to another study, on T cells in Graves' hyperthyroidism and ophthalmopathy. That paper notes: It was considered stable Graves' hyperthyroidism when ophthalmopathy did not progress within 18 months.

The source of this sequence is a woman aged 18-29 years with Graves disease. V usage is TRBV6-2 or TRBV6-3 and J usage is TRBJ1-1; TRBD1 might be the D (5 bases). This specimen was peripheral blood mononuclear cells (PBMCs), taken at new diagnosis, from a patient treated with antithyroid drugs. The CDR3 spells CASSYSEATTVTLMNTEAFF. The DNA of the CDR3 is TGTGCCAGCAGTTACTCGGAAGCCACGACAGTTACTCTCATGAACACTGAAGCTTTCTTT.